This T cell receptor (beta chain) is drawn from a study of T cell repertoires in cytomegalovirus infection. The wider study: Selection of CMV epitopes for the study included recently identified HLA-C-restricted and well-studied HLA-B-restricted ones.

To note about this clonotype: What it binds is not known.

Via MiXCR, TCRdb re-called the reads, giving one row per CDR3 protein. The table has around 540,000 distinct CDR3 sequences, roughly a third seen once. The J segment lost 1 base and the V segment lost 3 bases, leaving 8 bases of the junction unmatched. CDR1 MNHEY and CDR2 SMNVEV come from the germline V gene (reference sequence). This CDR3 is 16 amino acids long. Sample: cultured PBMCs, taken from culture after CMV antigen stimulation. This clonotype was obtained from a human donor in good health (CMV status not recorded). Some clones in this sample may be carry-over from other donors' samples. The J gene is TRBJ2-5, the V gene TRBV27; 7 nucleotides line up with TRBD2. The CDR3 nucleotides read TGTGCCAGCAGTTTTTCTTGGTGGGAGGGCCAAGAGACCCAGTACTTC. Translation gives CASSFSWWEGQETQYF.